The clone carrying this T cell receptor beta chain showed up just a few times. As yet, its antigen is unknown. This entry comes from a study of blood T cells in healthy people across ages. Then a second PCR, running about 7 to 11 cycles, was carried out with a sample-barcoded 5' primer and a J-beta primer mix. TCRdb analysed the 5' RACE reads with MiXCR anew, one entry per CDR3 protein. The sample carries hundreds of thousands of distinct CDR3 sequences, approximately 49% recorded once. Drawing of peripheral blood yielded about 9.6 milliliters from each donor. CDR1 is KGHSY, CDR2 FQNENV, per germline. V lost 0 bases, J lost 5 bases, and 10 bases lay in between. CDR3 length: 15 residues. General observations from the study: Naive CD4+ cell counts and diversity both ran higher in long-lived than in aged donors.

Material: blood. The clonotype originates from a woman aged 60-70 years in good health. This sequence joins TRBV16 and TRBJ1-4; no firm D call. The CDR3 reads CASSQSGRINEKLFF. The CDR3 bases are TGTGCCAGCAGCCAATCGGGTCGTATAAATGAAAAACTGTTTTTT.